This T cell receptor beta chain stems from a study of cytomegalovirus exposure and HLA in healthy donors. Study-level points and caveats: Looking again later, the authors saw that most CMV-associated TCR beta chains seemed HLA-restricted. CMV serostatus was the sole immune exposure data available. It was reportedly the case that the classifier diagnosed cytomegalovirus status with high specificity and sensitivity.

With respect to this clone: Its specificity is not known. At the DNA level, this CDR3 is encoded by other sequences in the same sample as well.

The PCR used 60 Vbeta and 13 Jbeta primers. The table came from immunoSEQ multiplex PCR; TCRdb's copy has only in-frame clones and leaves some out. The repertoire has around 85,000 clones, just under 80% of them found once; the top ten carry approximately 7.5%. CDR3 length equals 12 residues. CDR1 and CDR2 (germline): SGHRS, YFSETQ. V was trimmed by 4 bases and J by 0 bases, leaving 5 bases between them. This clonotype originated in a man aged 25 to 40 in good health and CMV-seronegative. The sample comprised PBMCs. The chain combines TRBV5-1 with TRBJ2-7; D is uncertain. For the CDR3, the DNA is TGCGCCAGCAGCACCAGCTCCTACGAGCAGTACTTC. Protein: CASSTSSYEQYF. The full variable domain, completed using reference TRBV5-1 and TRBJ2-7, is KAGVTQTPRYLIKTRGQQVTLSCSPISGHRSVSWYQQTPGQGLQFLFEYFSETQRNKGNFPGRFSGRQFSNSRSEMNVSTLELGDSALYLCASSTSSYEQYFGPGTRLTVT.